In this sample, the clone carrying this TCR beta chain turned up a few times. Its antigen is unidentified. One entry per CDR3 protein results from TCRdb running MiXCR on the 5' RACE reads. The sample holds a few hundred thousand distinct CDR3 sequences, approximately 10% seen once. The source of the sample is a study of T cells after yellow fever vaccination. Study conclusions and caveats: When the response was secondary, it was weaker but reached its peak faster, day 5 versus 15. Reappearance after the booster was seen for most primary-vaccination clones, at 95% to 98% CD4 and around 90% CD8. Abundant contaminating clonotypes from the bulk population could appear in FACS-sorted repertoires.

The sequence was collected from a man between 18 and 29 years old who received the YFV17D yellow fever vaccine. Source: PBMCs, taken on the day of the first yellow fever vaccination.

CDR3 sequence: CSARDLPVHNEQFF. The CDR3 nucleotides are TGCAGTGCTAGAGATCTCCCCGTTCACAATGAGCAGTTCTTC. This chain links TRBV20-1 with TRBJ2-1; D remains ambiguous. Germline CDR1 reads DFQATT; CDR2 reads SNEGSKA (reference sequence). Between the trimmed V and J ends, which lost 0 bases and 5 bases, there was a span of 11 bases. The CDR3 covers 14 residues.